This TCR beta chain was retrieved from a study of early stage breast cancer tumors (dated by TCRdb to about 2017). Some background on the complete study: Of the 15 to 20 invasive breast tumors, twelve were found to be estrogen receptor-positive, progesterone receptor-positive and HER2-negative. Of the roughly 12 ER+/PR+/HER2- tumors, eight were classified as invasive ductal carcinomas and four as invasive lobular carcinomas. On average, each sample had 8.5 to 10-fold read coverage. Across all samples, 2.5 million to 3 million templates representing approximately 1 million unique clonotypes were detected. The research as a whole found: Chain pairing and functional markers such as CD4, CD8 and FOXP3 were not captured by bulk genomic DNA sequencing of unsorted cells. Approximately 2.5-fold higher T cell density and higher clonality were observed in tumors than in adjacent normal breast tissue. Enriched TCRB sequences shared across patients were mostly commonly generated sequences, unlikely to play an important role in the tumor microenvironment. Greater similarity was observed between blood and normal breast repertoires than between blood and tumor repertoires, and tumor was distinguished from normal in 14 of 16 patients when each tissue was compared with blood. Because the cohort was small, analysis by tumor subtype was not possible.

Two independent genomic DNA replicates were amplified for each sample, with around 0.5 ug used for blood and 1.5 ug for tumor or normal breast. Following the manufacturer's instructions, the ImmunoSeq Intro kit was used to carry out TCRB sequencing on genomic DNA. Multiplex PCR ran 30 to 40 cycles with proprietary primers and spike-in control sequences for absolute quantification. Single-end 150-bp reads were used to sequence an 87-bp fragment covering the CDR3 and the flanking V and J genes. Each lane of an Illumina MiSeq using version 3.0 chemistry carried seven multiplexed samples, with two replicates per sample. The study's processing was this. The vendor's proprietary pipeline processed the raw data and merged both replicates into a single result for each sample. To define clonotypes, the study grouped productive rearrangements that shared the V-gene family, CDR3 amino acid sequence and J-gene segment. Clonality was computed as 1 minus the normalized Shannon entropy (Pielou evenness) of TCRB abundances. To estimate T cell density, the total number of templates was divided by the number of input cells, which was inferred from the amount of DNA input. Recon with default parameters was used to estimate total repertoire diversity and clonality. A clonotype was considered tumor-enriched if its abundance in tumor exceeded 0.1% and was at least 32-fold higher than its abundance in normal breast. TCRdb took this table from immuneACCESS and kept in-frame rearrangements with V and J called. Such tables lack part of the clones; where checked against another copy, unresolved V genes explain under half of the gap, and the rest is unexplained. D and trimming come from the DNA, and the V and J calls and clone size come from that table. The sample table records about 36,000 clones; approximately 69% of these occur just once. The top ten clonotypes cover under 7% of the sample.

From the cysteine through the phenylalanine, the CDR3 covers 15 amino acids. Just the 45-base CDR3 DNA is kept, in frame starting at base 1. As encoded in the germline V gene, CDR1 is KGHSH while CDR2 is LQKENI. V is pruned by 8 bases and J by 1 base, leaving 10 bases of the junction without a gene match. The study profiled bulk TCR beta-chain repertoires in matched peripheral blood, tumor and adjacent normal breast tissue taken from roughly 17 patients with early-stage breast cancer. Before surgery, whole blood (about 5-10 mL) was collected into EDTA tubes and processed within 2 hours. Ficoll-Paque centrifugation in SepMate-50 tubes was used to isolate peripheral blood mononuclear cells. PBMCs were cryopreserved in around 90% FBS with approximately 10% DMSO in aliquots of roughly 1.8 to 4.5 million cells and stored in liquid nitrogen. Genomic DNA was extracted with the Qiagen AllPrep DNA/RNA Mini kit.

Concerning this clone: Its antigen remains undetermined. No much larger clone is present one base from it, and per-base qualities are unavailable.

The clonotype originates from a person aged 60 to 70 with breast cancer. This sequence uses TRBV18 and TRBJ2-7; TRBD1 matches 8 bases in the middle. The sequencing input was blood. CDR3 region: CASPKDRDDSYEQYF. The nucleotide sequence reads as follows: TGTGCCAGCCCCAAGGACAGGGATGATTCCTACGAGCAGTACTTC. Full variable domain (CDR3 extended with the reference TRBV18 and TRBJ2-7 proteins): NAGVMQNPRHLVRRRGQEARLRCSPMKGHSHVYWYRQLPEEGLKFMVYLQKENIIDESGMPKERFSAEFPKEGPSILRIQQVVRGDSAAYFCASPKDRDDSYEQYFGPGTRLTVT.